The clone carrying this TCR beta chain was detected ten times or more. These data originate in a study of T-cell reconstitution after alpha-beta-depleted transplantation in children. Library preparation (for TCRbeta) was performed with unique molecular identifiers. TCRdb re-derived calls from the PCR reads in MiXCR, one entry per CDR3 protein. The table shows 190,000 or so distinct CDR3 sequences, with approximately 15% occurring only once. Germline values: CDR1 SEHNR, CDR2 FQNEAQ (reference sequence). This CDR3 has 13 amino acids. J lost 6 bases, V lost 0 bases, and 1 base had no gene match. Sequenced material: PBMCs from the stem cell graft donor, taken from the stem cell graft. This TCR was recovered from a human donor who donated a stem cell graft to a child with acute lymphoblastic leukemia. The chain joins TRBV7-9 to TRBJ1-1, with TRBD1 matching over 7 bases. The CDR3 DNA follows: TGTGCCAGCAGCTTAGCGCAGGGGGCTGAAGCTTTCTTT. This gives the protein CASSLAQGAEAFF.